Below are 27 T cell receptor beta chains sequenced from a single sample in a study of glioma-infiltrating T cells after dendritic cell vaccination. Clones were read by immunoSEQ multiplex PCR, and TCRdb kept only the in-frame ones, dropping some. The sample lists around 62,000 clones, approximately 85% occurring once. The specimen was blood, collected before dendritic cell vaccination. The receptors derive from a human donor with glioblastoma.

The chain recombines TRBV7-2 with TRBJ1-2; no reliable D call. The CDR3 has 12 residues. Trimming removed 0 bases at V and 8 bases at J, with 7 bases between. The germline CDR1 and CDR2 sequences are SGHTA and FQGNSA. The CDR3 loop is CASSLAGRGYTF. CDR3 nucleotide sequence: TGTGCCAGCAGCTTAGCGGGCAGGGGCTACACCTTC.

The chain recombines TRBV11-2 with TRBJ2-5; the match to TRBD2 covers 9 bases. Trimming removed 5 bases from V and 2 bases from J; junction bases left unmatched: 0. The CDR3 has 13 amino acids. Germline-derived CDR1 and CDR2 are SGHAT and FQNNGV. The CDR3, as DNA: TGTGCCAGCAGCGCGGGGGGGCAAGAGACCCAGTACTTC. Its translation: CASSAGGQETQYF.

The CDR3 sequence: CASTGIQETQYF. The CDR3 DNA reads TGTGCCAGCACCGGGATACAAGAGACCCAGTACTTC. The chain uses TRBV28 and TRBJ2-5; perhaps TRBD2 as D (5 bases). The CDR3 length is 12 residues. Per the germline V gene, CDR1 is MDHEN and CDR2 is SYDVKM. V gave up 7 bases and J gave up 2 bases, with 8 bases separating them.

This chain uses TRBV6-6 with TRBJ1-5; 10 bases align to TRBD1. Trimming cost V 6 bases and J 7 bases; bases outside gene matches: 9. The germline gives CDR1 MNHNY, CDR2 SVGAGI (reference sequence). The CDR3 has 15 amino acids. As DNA, the CDR3 is TGTGCCAGCAGCCACGGGGGGGACAGGGGCCAGCCCCAGCATTTT. It codes for CASSHGGDRGQPQHF.

The rearrangement uses TRBV7-8 and TRBJ1-6; 7 nucleotides match TRBD1. The CDR3 extends over 16 amino acids. V gave up 2 bases and J gave up 5 bases; unmatched junction bases: 6. Germline V CDR1 and CDR2: SGHVS, FQNEAQ. The CDR3 loop is CASSLRARGNNSPLHF. The CDR3, as DNA: TGTGCCAGCAGCTTAAGGGCCAGGGGGAATAATTCACCCCTCCACTTT.

Comment on this clone: Other DNA sequences in the sample encode the same CDR3. The rearrangement uses TRBV6-5 and TRBJ2-7; maybe TRBD1 (6 bases). Germline V gene lookup returns CDR1 MNHEY and CDR2 SVGAGI. This CDR3 has 16 residues. V shed 4 bases and J shed 5 bases, with 21 bases lying between them. The CDR3, as DNA: TGTGCCAGCAGTTGCAAGCCGGGACACAGCCCCCACGAGCAGTACTTC. It specifies CASSCKPGHSPHEQYF.

This clone occurred once. The chain couples TRBV7-2 to TRBJ2-7; D perhaps matches TRBD1 (7 bases). V lost 2 bases and J 3 bases, leaving 14 bases between the germline ends. Germline V CDR1 and CDR2: SGHTA, FQGNSA. The length of the CDR3 is 15 residues. The DNA of the CDR3 is TGTGCCAGCAGCTTACGGGCAGGGGGGAACTACGAGCAGTACTTC. Encoded protein: CASSLRAGGNYEQYF.

In this sample, this clone turned up a few times. V is TRBV10-3 and J is TRBJ2-1; 10 positions agree with TRBD1. With 5 bases clipped from V and 8 bases from J, the junction kept 6 bases outside the gene matches. Per germline, CDR1 ENHRY and CDR2 SYGVKD. The CDR3 has 14 residues. This CDR3 is CAISSTGGRDEQFF. The CDR3 DNA follows: TGTGCCATCAGTTCGACAGGGGGCCGGGATGAGCAGTTCTTC.

The chain has TRBV16 and TRBJ2-3; tentatively, D is TRBD1 (6 bases). Per germline, CDR1 KGHSY and CDR2 FQNENV. Trimming pared 4 bases from V and 5 bases from J, leaving 10 bases between. The CDR3 contains 13 residues. DNA of the CDR3: TGTGCCAGCAGCCCCGGACAGCGAGATACGCAGTATTTT. It codes for CASSPGQRDTQYF.

The chain employs TRBV9 and TRBJ2-3; tentative D call: TRBD2 (7 bases). Germline CDR1 SGDLS, CDR2 YYNGEE. The V and J ends lost 3 bases and 0 bases respectively, with 11 bases between them. This CDR3 is built from 15 residues. The CDR3 is CASSGGGLSTDTQYF. CDR3 DNA sequence: TGTGCCAGCAGCGGGGGGGGGCTTAGCACAGATACGCAGTATTTT. Drawing the rest from reference TRBV9 and TRBJ2-3, the complete variable domain is DSGVTQTPKHLITATGQRVTLRCSPRSGDLSVYWYQQSLDQGLQFLIQYYNGEERAKGNILERFSAQQFPDLHSELNLSSLELGDSALYFCASSGGGLSTDTQYFGPGTRLTVL.

The rearrangement uses TRBV5-4 and TRBJ2-5; D gene ambiguous. V gave up 0 bases and J gave up 4 bases, with 7 bases separating them. CDR1 SGHNT and CDR2 YYREEE come from the germline V gene (reference sequence). This CDR3 is 13 amino acids long. This CDR3 is CASSLGTGETQYF. For the CDR3, the DNA is TGTGCCAGCAGCTTGGGAACGGGAGAGACCCAGTACTTC.

This rearrangement joins TRBV5-4 to TRBJ2-1, with 8 bases that match TRBD2. V gave up 3 bases and J gave up 9 bases; unmatched junction bases: 11. The germline gives CDR1 SGHNT, CDR2 YYREEE (reference sequence). CDR3 length: 15 residues. The CDR3 protein is CASSSAGTSLSEQFF. The CDR3 DNA follows: TGTGCCAGCAGCTCAGCCGGGACTAGTCTTAGTGAGCAGTTCTTC. Complete variable domain (other parts from reference TRBV5-4 and TRBJ2-1): ETGVTQSPTHLIKTRGQQVTLRCSSQSGHNTVSWYQQALGQGPQFIFQYYREEENGRGNFPPRFSGLQFPNYSSELNVNALELDDSALYLCASSSAGTSLSEQFFGPGTRLTVL.

The chain employs TRBV18 and TRBJ2-5, with 7 bases identical to TRBD1. The CDR3 contains 13 residues. Germline CDR1 reads KGHSH; CDR2 reads LQKENI. Trimming at V came to 6 bases and at J to 3 bases, leaving 4 bases not matched to a gene. Here the CDR3 reads CASSRTGEETQYF. For the CDR3, the DNA is TGTGCCAGCTCCCGAACAGGGGAAGAGACCCAGTACTTC.

The rearrangement links TRBV7-6 to TRBJ2-3; 16 bases agree with TRBD2. The trim removed 6 bases at V and 6 bases at J, leaving 6 bases unmatched. CDR3 size: 16 residues. Per the germline V gene, CDR1 is SGHVS and CDR2 is FNYEAQ. The CDR3 DNA is TGTGCCAGCAGAGGGACTAGCGGGGGGGAGCGCGATACGCAGTATTTT. Amino acid sequence: CASRGTSGGERDTQYF.

The chain recombines TRBV15 with TRBJ1-5, with 8 bases lining up with TRBD1. Trimming took 9 bases from V and 6 from J; bases not matched to a gene: 10. The CDR3 spans 14 residues. Germline V gene sequence: CDR1 LNHNV, CDR2 YYDKDF (reference sequence). As DNA, the CDR3 is TGTGCCACTTCGGACAGGGCAAATAGTCAGCCCCAGCATTTT. Protein product: CATSDRANSQPQHF. The full variable domain, completed using reference TRBV15 and TRBJ1-5, is DAMVIQNPRYQVTQFGKPVTLSCSQTLNHNVMYWYQQKSSQAPKLLFHYYDKDFNNEADTPDNFQSRRPNTSFCFLDIRSPGLGDTAMYLCATSDRANSQPQHFGDGTRLSIL.

The chain links TRBV5-6 to TRBJ1-2; TRBD1 matches 9 bases. The germline V gene has CDR1 SGHDT and CDR2 YYEEEE. V shed 3 bases, J shed 4 bases, and the junction held 10 bases outside the gene matches. This CDR3 is built from 16 residues. The CDR3, as DNA: TGTGCCAGCAGCTCTTTTACACAGGGGGCGCCCTATGGCTACACCTTC. This codes for CASSSFTQGAPYGYTF.

V is TRBV28 and J is TRBJ2-7, with D uncertain. The germline gives CDR1 MDHEN, CDR2 SYDVKM. CDR3 length: 12 residues. Trimming took 6 bases from V and 7 from J, leaving 13 bases between them. CDR3 nucleotides: TGTGCCAGCAGCCTAACGTCGAGGGAGCAGTACTTC. Protein product: CASSLTSREQYF.

The gene calls are TRBV7-9 and TRBJ2-1, with 8 bases matching TRBD2. The CDR3 has 14 amino acids. Germline CDR1 reads SEHNR; CDR2 reads FQNEAQ (reference sequence). Trimming removed 9 bases from V and 4 bases from J; junction bases left unmatched: 8. CDR3 amino acids: CASTGGARYNEQFF. For the CDR3, the DNA is TGTGCCAGTACCGGGGGGGCGCGTTACAATGAGCAGTTCTTC. The full variable domain, with the rest looked up from reference TRBV7-9 and TRBJ2-1, is DTGVSQNPRHKITKRGQNVTFRCDPISEHNRLYWYRQTLGQGPEFLTYFQNEAQLEKSRLLSDRFSAERPKGSFSTLEIQRTEQGDSAMYLCASTGGARYNEQFFGPGTRLTVL.

The chain uses TRBV2 and TRBJ2-3; 8 bases align to TRBD2. V was clipped by 5 bases and J by 6 bases; unmatched bases: 22. This CDR3 spans 19 amino acids. Germline V CDR1 and CDR2: SNHLY, FYNNEI. The CDR3 DNA reads as TGTGCCAGCAGTTTGGGCGGGGGAACCGGGGGGGTGGTTGGGGATACGCAGTATTTT. It specifies CASSLGGGTGGVVGDTQYF.

CDR3 in DNA: TGTGCCAGTAGCTTCACAGGGAATGGTGAGACCCAGTACTTC. It codes for CASSFTGNGETQYF. The gene calls are TRBV19 and TRBJ2-5; D may be TRBD1 (6 bases). Germline CDR1 is LNHDA and CDR2 is SQIVND (reference sequence). This CDR3 is 14 amino acids long. Trimming left V 6 bases short and J 5 bases short, with 16 bases between.

The chain couples TRBV10-1 to TRBJ2-1, with TRBD2 matching over 13 bases. There are 15 residues in the CDR3. J lost 6 bases, V lost 5 bases, and 4 bases had no gene match. Germline V lookup: CDR1 WNHNN, CDR2 SYGVQD (reference sequence). This CDR3 reads CASSLTSGGGNEQFF. CDR3 nucleotides: TGCGCCAGCAGTCTTACTAGCGGGGGGGGCAATGAGCAGTTCTTC.

Only one count was recorded for this clone. The genes are TRBV5-4 and TRBJ1-2; D ambiguous. Germline CDR1 SGHNT, CDR2 YYREEE (reference sequence). V lost 0 bases, J lost 6 bases, and 18 bases lay in between. The CDR3 is made up of 16 amino acids. This chain's CDR3 is CASSLAGRKRIDGYTF. The CDR3 DNA reads as TGTGCCAGCAGCTTGGCCGGCAGGAAAAGAATCGATGGCTACACCTTC.

J is TRBJ2-5 and V is TRBV4-1; 11 positions match TRBD2. The CDR3 loop spans 16 amino acids. Unmatched junction bases numbered 7, after V lost 1 base and J lost 6 bases. Germline CDR1 reads MGHRA; CDR2 reads YSYEKL. The CDR3 is CASSQALAGAGKTQYF. The CDR3 nucleotides are TGCGCCAGCAGCCAAGCACTAGCGGGGGCTGGGAAGACCCAGTACTTC.

The rearrangement uses TRBV2 and TRBJ1-6; 9 nucleotides line up with TRBD1. Germline V gene lookup returns CDR1 SNHLY and CDR2 FYNNEI. CDR3 length equals 15 residues. V gave up 2 bases and J gave up 9 bases; unmatched junction bases: 5. In nucleotides, the CDR3 is TGTGCCAGCAGTGAAATGACAGGGGGAGGTTCACCCCTCCACTTT. Translated, it gives CASSEMTGGGSPLHF. Supplemented by reference TRBV2 and TRBJ1-6, the full variable domain reads EPEVTQTPSHQVTQMGQEVILRCVPISNHLYFYWYRQILGQKVEFLVSFYNNEISEKSEIFDDQFSVERPDGSNFTLKIRSTKLEDSAMYFCASSEMTGGGSPLHFGNGTRLTVT.

With respect to this clone: One junction end does not reproduce the germline sequence, and a read error may be involved. This chain links TRBV28 with TRBJ2-7; D remains unclear. Germline V gene lookup returns CDR1 MDHEN and CDR2 SYDVKM. The CDR3 sequence is 15 residues long. CDR3 residues: CASSLELVSSDEQYF. The CDR3 DNA sequence: TGTGCCAGCAGTTTAGAGCTCGTCTCCTCCGACGAGCAGTACTTC.

The gene calls are TRBV18 and TRBJ1-6; D is unresolved. The CDR3 is 13 residues long. V gave up 5 bases and J gave up 5 bases, with 7 bases separating them. The germline V gene has CDR1 KGHSH and CDR2 LQKENI. CDR3 region: CASSAHNNSPLHF. In DNA, the CDR3 is TGTGCCAGCTCAGCTCACAATAATTCACCCCTCCACTTT. Supplemented by reference TRBV18 and TRBJ1-6, the full variable domain reads NAGVMQNPRHLVRRRGQEARLRCSPMKGHSHVYWYRQLPEEGLKFMVYLQKENIIDESGMPKERFSAEFPKEGPSILRIQQVVRGDSAAYFCASSAHNNSPLHFGNGTRLTVT.

CDR3 loop: CASSRNQDTNTEAFF. In nucleotides, the CDR3 is TGTGCCAGCAGCCGCAATCAGGACACGAACACTGAAGCTTTCTTT. The chain carries TRBV5-4 and TRBJ1-1, with D possibly TRBD1 on 5 matching bases. CDR3 length: 15 amino acids. Germline loops: CDR1 SGHNT, CDR2 YYREEE (reference sequence). The V end was cut by 4 bases, the J end by 1 base, with 14 bases between.